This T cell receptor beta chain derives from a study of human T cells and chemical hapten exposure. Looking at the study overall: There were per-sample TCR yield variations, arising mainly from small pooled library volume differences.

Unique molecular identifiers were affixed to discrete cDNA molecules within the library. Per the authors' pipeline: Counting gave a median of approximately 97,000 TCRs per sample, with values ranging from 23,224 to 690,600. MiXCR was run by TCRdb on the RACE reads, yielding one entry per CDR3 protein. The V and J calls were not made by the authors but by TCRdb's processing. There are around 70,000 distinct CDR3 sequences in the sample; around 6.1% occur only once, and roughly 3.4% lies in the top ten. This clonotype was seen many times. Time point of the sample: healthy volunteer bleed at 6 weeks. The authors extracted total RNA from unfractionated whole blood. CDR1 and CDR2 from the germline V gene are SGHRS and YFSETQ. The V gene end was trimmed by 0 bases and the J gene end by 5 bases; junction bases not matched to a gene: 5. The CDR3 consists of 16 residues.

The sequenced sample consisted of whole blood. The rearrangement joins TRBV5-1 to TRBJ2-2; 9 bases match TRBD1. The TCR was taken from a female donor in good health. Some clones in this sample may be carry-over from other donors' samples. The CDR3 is CASSLEQGAWTGELFF. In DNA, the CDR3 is TGCGCCAGCAGCTTGGAACAGGGGGCGTGGACCGGGGAGCTGTTTTTT. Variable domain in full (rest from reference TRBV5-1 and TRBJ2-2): KAGVTQTPRYLIKTRGQQVTLSCSPISGHRSVSWYQQTPGQGLQFLFEYFSETQRNKGNFPGRFSGRQFSNSRSEMNVSTLELGDSALYLCASSLEQGAWTGELFFGEGSRLTVL.